This note documents a single T cell receptor (beta chain) sequence. The specificity of this receptor is unknown. Base qualities are not recorded, but no much larger clone differs from it by a single base. The donors were included in the validation cohort of over a hundred subjects, a group kept apart from the approximately 690-subject first cohort. This entry is derived from a study of cytomegalovirus exposure and HLA in healthy donors (dated by TCRdb to about 2017). Describing the broader study: According to a later analysis, the roughly 130 validation repertoires were produced on the same platform as the 680 or so repertoires of the first cohort. A separate validation cohort of 100 to 150 different subjects was used in addition to the approximately 640-subject first cohort. High-throughput TCR immunosequencing, statistical association of individual TCRs with disease status, and machine learning were combined to predict cytomegalovirus infection status. The study aimed to test whether signatures of past pathogen exposure could be identified by cataloging public T cell receptors. Points the paper makes about the study in general: In vitro tests confirmed that a few of the cytomegalovirus-associated TCR beta chains recognize cytomegalovirus antigens. A later analysis had no HLA typing for the validation cohort, so co-occurrence there was scored across all 130 or so repertoires. It was suggested by the authors that the approach could potentially be generalized to other disease states and immunological phenotypes. The classifier was reported to diagnose cytomegalovirus status with high specificity and sensitivity in both the original and validation cohorts. Most TCR sequences were observed very rarely across donors, whereas some public TCRs were present in many individuals. In the study, about 150 TCR beta chains were listed as associated with cytomegalovirus. In a later analysis, TCRs clustered in the first cohort were found to also tend to co-occur in the 130 or so validation repertoires, with roughly 93% of cluster scores above 0.

Libraries were prepared through the immunoSEQ multiplex PCR assay. The original methods were these. A statistical classification framework was built to diagnose cytomegalovirus status from the catalog of TCR beta chain sequences. The source is immuneACCESS, and TCRdb retained only in-frame sequences with V and J called. Part of the clones is not carried over; for the studies checked, unresolved V genes explain less than half of this, and the remainder is unexplained. The DNA was the basis for D and trimming; V, J and clone size are from that table. The sample data list about 360,000 clones, and roughly 89% of these were observed just once. The top ten clones comprise about 0.8% of the sample. Sequencing used PBMCs. The source of this sequence is a woman aged 18-29 years in good health and CMV-seronegative.

The CDR3 reads as follows: CASTQGGFTDTQYF. The DNA reads TGTGCCAGCACCCAGGGGGGTTTCACAGATACGCAGTATTTT. The chain uses TRBV5-4 and TRBJ2-3; the best D guess is TRBD1, with 7 bases matching. The CDR3 holds 14 amino acids from the cysteine to the phenylalanine. Only CDR3 DNA remains: 42 bases, in frame from the first base. CDR1 is given as SGHNT and CDR2 as YYREEE, both from the germline V gene (reference sequence). V loses 6 bases of germline sequence and J loses 2 bases, and the interval between the two ends is 13 bases.